This T cell receptor (beta chain) was observed in a study of blood T cell repertoires in COVID-19. Germline CDR1 and CDR2: MDHEN and SYDVKM. The CDR3 is made up of 17 amino acids. The ends lost 3 bases at V and 5 bases at J; junction bases unmatched: 14. In the original analysis: Nucleated cell number was recorded as an estimate derived from reference gene primer amplification. The table came from immunoSEQ multiplex PCR; TCRdb's copy has only in-frame clones and leaves some out. V and J calls and clone size follow that table, whereas D and trimming were derived from the DNA. Of roughly 250,000 clones in the sample, 84% are singletons; the top ten hold 8.6%. The table lists this clone with a count of one.

This receptor was taken from a human donor in a cohort sampled during active COVID-19. The sequencing sample was made of peripheral blood. This chain joins TRBV28 and TRBJ2-5; TRBD2 matches 8 bases. In DNA form, the CDR3 reads TGTGCCAGCAGTTTTGTTGGGGGACTAGGTAGTCGGGAGACCCAGTACTTC. This codes for CASSFVGGLGSRETQYF.